Following are 23 T cell receptor beta chains from one sample sequenced in a study of OX40 agonist ivuxolimab in advanced cancers. Data came from immunoSEQ multiplex PCR; TCRdb stores just in-frame clones and leaves some out. The sample includes approximately 89,000 clones, around nine tenths seen only once; the top ten take 0.76%. Sequencing used CD4+ or CD8+ T cells sorted from blood, obtained in a trial of the OX40 agonist ivuxolimab. The receptors were gathered from an adult with an advanced solid tumor such as melanoma, head and neck, liver or kidney cancer.

This chain joins TRBV4-3 and TRBJ2-3; D remains unclear. Trimming left V 1 base short and J 3 bases short, with 17 bases between. The CDR3 has 17 amino acids. The germline V gene encodes CDR1 LGHNA and CDR2 YSLEER. DNA of the CDR3: TGCGCCAGCAGCCAAGGAGGTGGTAGGGCGAGTACAGATACGCAGTATTTT. Translation gives CASSQGGGRASTDTQYF.

The J gene is TRBJ2-1, the V gene TRBV4-3; no reliable D call. Germline loops: CDR1 LGHNA, CDR2 YSLEER. V gave up 3 bases and J gave up 1 base, with 10 bases separating them. The CDR3 totals 15 residues. The CDR3 region is CASSQTGPSYNEQFF. The CDR3, as DNA: TGCGCCAGCAGCCAGACGGGCCCATCCTACAATGAGCAGTTCTTC.

The chain carries TRBV19 and TRBJ2-5; no reliable D call. The CDR3 is 14 residues long. Germline V gives CDR1 LNHDA, CDR2 SQIVND (reference sequence). Deletions cut 4 bases from V and 3 bases from J, with 12 bases between. The CDR3 sequence is CASSTAQTKETQYF. CDR3 DNA sequence: TGTGCCAGTAGTACCGCACAAACAAAAGAGACCCAGTACTTC.

The V gene is TRBV7-9, the J gene TRBJ2-7; 8 nucleotides match TRBD1. With 5 bases clipped from V and 6 bases from J, the junction kept 9 bases outside the gene matches. Germline CDR1 is SEHNR and CDR2 is FQNEAQ (reference sequence). The CDR3 covers 14 residues. The CDR3 loop is CASSQTGEAAEQYF. CDR3 nucleotide sequence: TGTGCCAGCAGCCAGACAGGGGAAGCGGCCGAGCAGTACTTC. Filled out from reference TRBV7-9 and TRBJ2-7, the complete variable domain reads DTGVSQNPRHKITKRGQNVTFRCDPISEHNRLYWYRQTLGQGPEFLTYFQNEAQLEKSRLLSDRFSAERPKGSFSTLEIQRTEQGDSAMYLCASSQTGEAAEQYFGPGTRLTVT.

This chain connects TRBV7-2 to TRBJ1-1, with TRBD1 identical over 9 bases. CDR1 is SGHTA and CDR2 is FQGNSA in the germline V gene. The CDR3 has 15 residues. V gave up 4 bases and J gave up 5 bases; unmatched junction bases: 8. The CDR3 protein is CASSYTGQGGTEAFF. The DNA of the CDR3 is TGTGCCAGCAGCTATACGGGACAGGGAGGAACTGAAGCTTTCTTT.

The J gene is TRBJ1-4, the V gene TRBV12-1. TRBV12-1 is designated a pseudogene. This CDR3 is built from 16 residues. The CDR3 DNA sequence: TGTGCCAGCAGCTTGAATGACCCCTATGAAGGGGAAAAACTGTTTTTT. Translation: CASSLNDPYEGEKLFF.

V and J are TRBV28 and TRBJ1-2; D not certain. CDR1 is MDHEN, CDR2 SYDVKM, per germline. The CDR3 runs 13 residues. Trimming took 2 bases from V and 7 from J, leaving 11 bases between them. The CDR3 sequence is CASSLGQLGGYTF. DNA for the CDR3: TGTGCCAGCAGTTTAGGGCAGTTGGGTGGCTACACCTTC.

This chain links TRBV30 with TRBJ2-7, with D perhaps being TRBD1 or TRBD2 (5 bases each). The germline V gene encodes CDR1 GTSNPN and CDR2 SVGIG (reference sequence). The CDR3 sequence is 19 residues long. V was trimmed by 3 bases and J by 0 bases, leaving 27 bases between them. The CDR3 DNA sequence: TGTGCCTGGAGGTTTGGGGGAATGGGCCACTTGAGTCACTCCTACGAGCAGTACTTC. It codes for CAWRFGGMGHLSHSYEQYF.

The chain has TRBV7-2 and TRBJ2-3, with a possible D match to TRBD2 (6 bases). With 2 bases removed from V and 3 bases from J, the gap between germline ends came to 15 bases. The CDR3 is 16 residues long. Germline-derived CDR1 and CDR2 are SGHTA and FQGNSA. CDR3 sequence (DNA): TGTGCCAGCAGCTTAAGATTCGGGAGCTCGACAGATACGCAGTATTTT. This encodes CASSLRFGSSTDTQYF.

The chain couples TRBV28 to TRBJ1-1; 8 bases agree with TRBD1. The CDR3 sequence is 16 residues long. The germline V gene has CDR1 MDHEN and CDR2 SYDVKM. The ends lost 6 bases at V and 1 base at J; junction bases unmatched: 10. The CDR3 spells CASSRPGTGANTEAFF. The CDR3 DNA follows: TGTGCCAGCAGCCGTCCCGGGACAGGAGCGAACACTGAAGCTTTCTTT.

The chain combines TRBV6-6 with TRBJ2-3, with D perhaps TRBD2 (6 bases). V was pared by 5 bases and J by 1 base, with 13 bases between. Looked up from germline, CDR1 is MNHNY and CDR2 is SVGAGI (reference sequence). This CDR3 has 15 amino acids. CDR3 DNA: TGTGCCAGCAGTCCTCGGGAGAAGGGCACAGATACGCAGTATTTT. Residues: CASSPREKGTDTQYF.

The chain carries TRBV15 and TRBJ1-5; 7 bases match TRBD1. Germline CDR1 and CDR2: LNHNV and YYDKDF (reference sequence). Trimming removed 0 bases from V and 3 bases from J; junction bases left unmatched: 8. This CDR3 is 17 amino acids long. CDR3 sequence reads: CATSRDERQGFNQPQHF. CDR3 in DNA: TGTGCCACCAGCAGAGACGAAAGACAGGGCTTCAATCAGCCCCAGCATTTT.

The rearrangement joins TRBV7-8 to TRBJ1-2, with TRBD1 identical over 7 bases. This CDR3 contains 15 residues. The ends lost 5 bases at V and 2 bases at J; junction bases unmatched: 8. The germline V gene encodes CDR1 SGHVS and CDR2 FQNEAQ. The DNA of the CDR3 is TGTGCCAGCAGCCCTTGGACAGGCGGCAACTATGGCTACACCTTC. Its protein product is CASSPWTGGNYGYTF.

The chain has TRBV4-3 and TRBJ1-3; no reliable D call. V dropped 3 bases and J dropped 5 bases, with 2 bases sitting between them. The CDR3 is 11 residues long. Germline V gives CDR1 LGHNA, CDR2 YSLEER. The CDR3 region has the DNA TGCGCCAGCAGCCAGAGAAACACCATATATTTT. This encodes CASSQRNTIYF.

The rearrangement links TRBV19 to TRBJ1-5; TRBD1 is a possible D gene (5 bases). There are 15 residues in the CDR3. Trimming shortened V by 8 bases and J by 4 bases, and 18 bases separated the two germline ends. Per the germline V gene, CDR1 is LNHDA and CDR2 is SQIVND (reference sequence). This CDR3 reads CASGSQGSGNQPQHF. In DNA, the CDR3 is TGTGCCAGTGGAAGTCAGGGTTCGGGAAATCAGCCCCAGCATTTT.

This chain joins TRBV4-3 and TRBJ2-5; 7 bases match TRBD2. Germline-derived CDR1 and CDR2 are LGHNA and YSLEER. The CDR3 is made up of 15 amino acids. Germline trimming cut 1 base from V and 4 bases from J; bases unmatched to any gene: 6. CDR3 in DNA: TGCGCCAGCAGCCAAGTGGGGGAGGGCCGAGAGACCCAGTACTTC. Translation gives CASSQVGEGRETQYF.

The rearrangement uses TRBV6-1 and TRBJ2-7, with TRBD1 matching 8 bases. Trimming removed 6 bases from V and 5 bases from J; junction bases left unmatched: 9. Germline V gives CDR1 MNHNS, CDR2 SASEGT. The CDR3 runs 14 residues. CDR3 sequence (DNA): TGTGCCAGCAGCGGAGGACAGGGTGGCCACGAGCAGTACTTC. This gives the protein CASSGGQGGHEQYF.

The V gene is TRBV28, the J gene TRBJ2-2; D tentatively reads TRBD1 or TRBD2 (5 bases each). The CDR3 is 16 residues long. V was clipped by 8 bases and J by 5 bases, with 21 bases between them. Germline V gene lookup returns CDR1 MDHEN and CDR2 SYDVKM. The CDR3 spells CASSTPSQGGTGELFF. CDR3 sequence (DNA): TGTGCCAGCTCCACCCCCTCGCAGGGCGGGACCGGGGAGCTGTTTTTT.

V usage is TRBV7-3 and J usage is TRBJ2-3; TRBD1 matches at 9 bases. J gave up 6 bases and V 5 bases, and 12 bases lay outside the gene matches. Germline V gene sequence: CDR1 SGHTA, CDR2 FQGTGA. The CDR3 is 16 residues long. CDR3 nucleotide sequence: TGTGCCAGCAGCCTGGACAGGGGTATCGGTTCGGATACGCAGTATTTT. This codes for CASSLDRGIGSDTQYF.

In the case of this clone: This same CDR3 is encoded by further DNA sequences in the sample. This chain joins TRBV4-3 and TRBJ2-5; 14 bases are a match to TRBD2. J lost 2 bases, V lost 4 bases, and 3 bases had no gene match. The CDR3 length is 16 residues. CDR1 and CDR2 from the germline V gene are LGHNA and YSLEER. The CDR3 reads CASSRGLAGVQETQYF. As DNA, the CDR3 is TGCGCCAGCAGCCGGGGACTAGCGGGAGTGCAAGAGACCCAGTACTTC.

The chain joins TRBV7-8 to TRBJ2-1; 14 positions agree with TRBD2. This CDR3 contains 15 residues. Germline CDR1 is SGHVS and CDR2 is FQNEAQ. V gave up 6 bases and J gave up 6 bases; unmatched junction bases: 4. The chain's CDR3 is CASRTGLAGGNEQFF. The CDR3 nucleotides read TGTGCCAGCAGAACCGGACTAGCGGGAGGCAATGAGCAGTTCTTC.

The V call is TRBV7-6, the J call TRBJ2-2; unclear D gene. CDR1 is SGHVS and CDR2 is FNYEAQ in the germline V gene. This CDR3 is built from 13 residues. V lost 3 bases and J lost 1, with 3 bases in between. This CDR3 reads CASSLGNTGELFF. CDR3 bases: TGTGCCAGCAGCTTGGGGAACACCGGGGAGCTGTTTTTT.

CDR3 nucleotides: TGTGCCGCAGGAAGTGGGCACGACACCGGGGAGCTGTTTTTT. This codes for CAAGSGHDTGELFF. The chain links TRBV15 to TRBJ2-2; D is unresolved. Germline V gives CDR1 LNHNV, CDR2 YYDKDF (reference sequence). This CDR3 has 14 amino acids. V was shortened by 11 bases and J by 3 bases, with 16 bases between the two germline ends.